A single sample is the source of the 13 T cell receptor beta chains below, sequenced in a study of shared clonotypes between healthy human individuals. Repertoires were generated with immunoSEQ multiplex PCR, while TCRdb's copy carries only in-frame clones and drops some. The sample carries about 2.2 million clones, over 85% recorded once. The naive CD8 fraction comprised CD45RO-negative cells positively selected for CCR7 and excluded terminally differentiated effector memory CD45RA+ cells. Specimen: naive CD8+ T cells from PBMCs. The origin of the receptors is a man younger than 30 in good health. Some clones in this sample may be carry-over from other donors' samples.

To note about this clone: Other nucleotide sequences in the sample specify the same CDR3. CDR3 loop: CASSSSGTPYEQYF. CDR3 nucleotides: TGTGCCAGCAGCTCCTCAGGGACTCCCTACGAGCAGTACTTC. V gene TRBV7-9 combines with J gene TRBJ2-7, with a possible D match to TRBD2 (6 bases). Germline values: CDR1 SEHNR, CDR2 FQNEAQ (reference sequence). V was trimmed by 4 bases and J by 2 bases, leaving 12 bases between them. The CDR3 extends over 14 amino acids.

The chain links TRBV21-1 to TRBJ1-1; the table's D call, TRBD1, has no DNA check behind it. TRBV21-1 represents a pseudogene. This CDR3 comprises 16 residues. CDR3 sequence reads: CASSKKAGQGCTEAFF. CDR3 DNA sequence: TGTGCCAGCAGCAAAAAAGCCGGACAGGGTTGCACTGAAGCTTTCTTT.

CDR3 protein: CASSIAGNEKLFF. The DNA for the CDR3 is TGTGCCAGTAGTATCGCGGGGAACGAAAAACTGTTTTTT. The chain uses TRBV19 and TRBJ1-4, with D uncertain. This CDR3 is built from 13 residues. Germline CDR1 reads LNHDA; CDR2 reads SQIVND (reference sequence). V lost 3 bases and J lost 8, with 10 bases in between.

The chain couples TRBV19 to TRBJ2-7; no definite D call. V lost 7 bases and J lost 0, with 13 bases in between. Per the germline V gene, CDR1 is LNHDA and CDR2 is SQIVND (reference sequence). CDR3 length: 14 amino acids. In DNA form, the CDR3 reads TGTGCCAGTACCCCCAGACCAAGCTCCTACGAGCAGTACTTC. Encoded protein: CASTPRPSSYEQYF.

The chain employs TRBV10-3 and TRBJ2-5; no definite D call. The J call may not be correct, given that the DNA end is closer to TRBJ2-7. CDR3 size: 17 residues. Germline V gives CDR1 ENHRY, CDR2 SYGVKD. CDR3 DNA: TGTGCCATCAGCCGTCTGCTAGAGGCACCATCTCCCTACGAGCAGTACTTC. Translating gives CAISRLLEAPSPYEQYF.

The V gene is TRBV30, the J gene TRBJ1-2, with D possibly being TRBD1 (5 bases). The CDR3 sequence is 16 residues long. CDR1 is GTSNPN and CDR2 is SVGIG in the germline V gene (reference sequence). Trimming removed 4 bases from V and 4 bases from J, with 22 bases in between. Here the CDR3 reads CAWIGSGLVRGYGYTF. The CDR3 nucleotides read TGTGCCTGGATTGGTAGCGGTCTCGTAAGGGGCTATGGCTACACCTTC.

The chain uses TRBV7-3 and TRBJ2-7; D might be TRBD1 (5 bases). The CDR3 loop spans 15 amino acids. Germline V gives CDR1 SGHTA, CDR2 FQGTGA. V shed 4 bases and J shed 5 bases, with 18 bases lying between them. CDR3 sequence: CASSSWGEGPHEQYF. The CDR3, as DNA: TGTGCCAGCAGCTCCTGGGGCGAAGGCCCCCACGAGCAGTACTTC.

The CDR3 sequence: CASSVGGVNEKLFF. The DNA for the CDR3 is TGTGCCAGCAGCGTAGGGGGGGTTAATGAAAAACTGTTTTTT. This chain links TRBV9 with TRBJ1-4; a possible D gene is TRBD1 (5 bases). The CDR3 runs to 14 residues. The V end was cut by 0 bases, the J end by 4 bases, with 7 bases between. The germline CDR1 and CDR2 sequences are SGDLS and YYNGEE.

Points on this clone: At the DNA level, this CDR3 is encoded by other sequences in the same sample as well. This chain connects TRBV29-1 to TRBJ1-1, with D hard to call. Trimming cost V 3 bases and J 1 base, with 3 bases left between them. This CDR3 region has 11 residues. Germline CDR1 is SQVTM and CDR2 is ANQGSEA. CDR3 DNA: TGCAGCGTTGATAAGAACACTGAAGCTTTCTTT. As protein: CSVDKNTEAFF.

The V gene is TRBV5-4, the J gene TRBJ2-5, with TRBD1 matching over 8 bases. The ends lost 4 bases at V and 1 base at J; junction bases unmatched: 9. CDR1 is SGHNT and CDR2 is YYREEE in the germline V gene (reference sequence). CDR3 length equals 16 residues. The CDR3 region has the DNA TGTGCCAGCAGCGCCGACAGGGGACCGGTCCAAGAGACCCAGTACTTC. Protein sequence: CASSADRGPVQETQYF.

The CDR3: CASSPQGGLGEEETQYF. The DNA for the CDR3 is TGCGCCAGCAGCCCGCAAGGAGGTTTAGGGGAGGAAGAGACCCAGTACTTC. The genes are TRBV4-1 and TRBJ2-5; TRBD2 might be the D (6 bases). V lost 4 bases and J lost 3, with 21 bases in between. The germline CDR1 and CDR2 sequences are MGHRA and YSYEKL. The CDR3 extends over 17 amino acids.

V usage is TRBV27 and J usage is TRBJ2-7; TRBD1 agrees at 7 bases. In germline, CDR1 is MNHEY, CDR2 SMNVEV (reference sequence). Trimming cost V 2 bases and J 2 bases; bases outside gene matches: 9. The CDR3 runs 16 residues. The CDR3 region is CASSLISDRPAYEQYF. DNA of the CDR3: TGTGCCAGCAGTTTAATCTCGGACAGGCCGGCCTACGAGCAGTACTTC.

As DNA, the CDR3 is TGTGCCAGTAGTATAGCCTGGACAGGGGGGTACAATCAGCCCCAGCATTTT. It encodes CASSIAWTGGYNQPQHF. The chain joins TRBV19 to TRBJ1-5; 10 positions agree with TRBD1. This CDR3 spans 17 amino acids. Germline assignment: CDR1 LNHDA and CDR2 SQIVND (reference sequence). The V gene end was trimmed by 1 base and the J gene end by 3 bases; junction bases not matched to a gene: 6.